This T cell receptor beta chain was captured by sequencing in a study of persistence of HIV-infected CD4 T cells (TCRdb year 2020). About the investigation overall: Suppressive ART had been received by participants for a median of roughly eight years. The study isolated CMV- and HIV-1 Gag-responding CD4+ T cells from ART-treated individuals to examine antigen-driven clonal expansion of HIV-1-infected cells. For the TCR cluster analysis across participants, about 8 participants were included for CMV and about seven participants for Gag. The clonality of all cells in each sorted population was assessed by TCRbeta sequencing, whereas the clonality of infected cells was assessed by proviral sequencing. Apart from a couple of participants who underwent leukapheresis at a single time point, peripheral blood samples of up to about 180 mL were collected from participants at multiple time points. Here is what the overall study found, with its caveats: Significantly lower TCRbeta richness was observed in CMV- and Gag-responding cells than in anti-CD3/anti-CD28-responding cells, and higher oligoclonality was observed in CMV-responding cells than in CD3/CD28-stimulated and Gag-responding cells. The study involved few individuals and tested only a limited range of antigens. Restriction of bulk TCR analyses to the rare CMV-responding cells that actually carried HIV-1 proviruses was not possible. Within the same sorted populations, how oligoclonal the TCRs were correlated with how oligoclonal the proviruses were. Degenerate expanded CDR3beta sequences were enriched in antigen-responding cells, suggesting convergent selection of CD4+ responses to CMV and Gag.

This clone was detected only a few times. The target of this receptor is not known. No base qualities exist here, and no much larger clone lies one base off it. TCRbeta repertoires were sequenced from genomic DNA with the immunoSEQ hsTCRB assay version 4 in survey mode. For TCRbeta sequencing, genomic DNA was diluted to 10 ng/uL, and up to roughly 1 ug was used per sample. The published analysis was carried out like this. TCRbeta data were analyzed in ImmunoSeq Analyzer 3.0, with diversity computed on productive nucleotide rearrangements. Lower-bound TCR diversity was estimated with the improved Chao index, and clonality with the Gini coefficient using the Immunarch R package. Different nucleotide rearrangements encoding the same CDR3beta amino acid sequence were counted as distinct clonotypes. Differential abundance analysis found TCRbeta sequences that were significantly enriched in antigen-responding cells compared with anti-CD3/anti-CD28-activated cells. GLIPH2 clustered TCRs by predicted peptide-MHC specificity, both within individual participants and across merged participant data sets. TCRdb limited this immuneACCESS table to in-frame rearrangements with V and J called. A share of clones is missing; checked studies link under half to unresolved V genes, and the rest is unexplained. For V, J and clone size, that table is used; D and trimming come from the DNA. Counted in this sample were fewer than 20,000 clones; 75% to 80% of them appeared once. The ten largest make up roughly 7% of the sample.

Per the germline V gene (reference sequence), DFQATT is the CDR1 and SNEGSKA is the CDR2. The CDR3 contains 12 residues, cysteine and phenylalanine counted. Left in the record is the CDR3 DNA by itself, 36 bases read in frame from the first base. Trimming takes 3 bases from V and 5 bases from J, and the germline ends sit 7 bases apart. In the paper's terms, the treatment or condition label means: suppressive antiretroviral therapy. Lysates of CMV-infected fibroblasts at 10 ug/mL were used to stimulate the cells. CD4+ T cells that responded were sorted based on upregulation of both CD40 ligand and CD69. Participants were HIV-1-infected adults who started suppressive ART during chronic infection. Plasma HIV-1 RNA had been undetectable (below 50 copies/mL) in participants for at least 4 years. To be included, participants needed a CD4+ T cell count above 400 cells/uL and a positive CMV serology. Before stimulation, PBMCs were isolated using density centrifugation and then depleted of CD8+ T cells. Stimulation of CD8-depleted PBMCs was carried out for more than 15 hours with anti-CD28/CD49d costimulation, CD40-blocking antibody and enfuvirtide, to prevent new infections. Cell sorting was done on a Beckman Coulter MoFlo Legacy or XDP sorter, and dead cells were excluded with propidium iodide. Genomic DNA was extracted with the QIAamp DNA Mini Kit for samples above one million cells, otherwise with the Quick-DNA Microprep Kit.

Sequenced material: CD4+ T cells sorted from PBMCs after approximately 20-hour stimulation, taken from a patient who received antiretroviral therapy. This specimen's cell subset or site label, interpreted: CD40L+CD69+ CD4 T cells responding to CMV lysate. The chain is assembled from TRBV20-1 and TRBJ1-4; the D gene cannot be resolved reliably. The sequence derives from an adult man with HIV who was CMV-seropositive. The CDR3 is CSASHGNEKLFF. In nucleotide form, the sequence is TGCAGTGCTAGTCACGGGAATGAAAAACTGTTTTTT.